These T cell receptor beta chains were read from a single sample in a study of T cells in Graves' hyperthyroidism and ophthalmopathy. MiXCR, run by TCRdb on the multiplex PCR reads, gives a single entry per CDR3 protein. This sample yields around 400,000 distinct CDR3 sequences, of which roughly 15% are seen a single time; approximately 19% belongs to the top ten. Sequenced: blood. The receptors here all came from a woman aged 55 to 70 with Graves' ophthalmopathy. The CDR3 runs from the conserved cysteine through the conserved F or W. The D gene is left open where the match is weak. Not all rows give a size; the values are once, few, many and, for expanded clones, a class.

d_gene	v_gene	j_gene	abundance	CDR3nt	CDR3aa
TRBD1	TRBV7-8	TRBJ1-1	NA	TGTGCCAGCAGCTTAGCGGAGGGACAGGGGAACACTGAAGCTTTCTTT	CASSLAEGQGNTEAFF
NA	TRBV9	TRBJ2-1	NA	TGTGCCAGCAGCGTAGGGAGCAGGAATGAGCAGTTCTTC	CASSVGSRNEQFF
NA	TRBV9	TRBJ1-4	few	TGTGCCAGCAGCAGATCCCCAGGGGCAACTAATGAGAAACTGTTTTTT	CASSRSPGATNEKLFF
NA	TRBV7-9	TRBJ1-2	NA	TGTGCCAGCAGCCCTAGGGGGGACTATGGCTACACCTTC	CASSPRGDYGYTF
NA	TRBV9	TRBJ1-5	NA	TGTGCCAGCAGCGTAGGAGTGGGGAATCAGCCCCAGCATTTT	CASSVGVGNQPQHF
NA	TRBV30	TRBJ1-2	many	TGTGCCTGGGGTTTCGAAGACGGGACATCCTATGGCTACACCTTC	CAWGFEDGTSYGYTF
NA	TRBV18	TRBJ1-1	few	TGTGCCAGCTCAAGGTATGACGGTGAGAACACTGAAGCTTTCTTT	CASSRYDGENTEAFF
TRBD2	TRBV5-1	TRBJ2-2	NA	TGCGCCAGCAGGCCTAGCGGGACAACCGGGGAGCTGTTTTTT	CASRPSGTTGELFF
NA	TRBV5-5	TRBJ2-1	NA	TGTGCCAGCAGCAGACGCCCCGGAACTACTCCCCCCGGTGAGCAGTTCTTC	CASSRRPGTTPPGEQFF
NA	TRBV24-1	TRBJ2-3	many	TGTGCCACCAGTGGGCTAGGGACAGATACGCAGTATTTT	CATSGLGTDTQYF
NA	TRBV3-1	TRBJ2-2	few	TGTGCCAGCAGCCAACAGGACACCAACACCGGGGAGCTGTTTTTT	CASSQQDTNTGELFF
NA	TRBV12-3/TRBV12-4	TRBJ2-3	many	TGTGCCAGCACCAAGAGGGGCAGCACAGATACGCAGTATTTT	CASTKRGSTDTQYF
TRBD2	TRBV20-1	TRBJ2-2	few	TGCAGTGCTCCCCCCTCTGAGGTAGCGGGAGATCTCGGGGAGCTGTTTTTT	CSAPPSEVAGDLGELFF
TRBD1	TRBV6-5	TRBJ2-7	few	TGTGCCAGCAGTTACTCGGGGGACAGGGTCTACGAGCAGTACTTC	CASSYSGDRVYEQYF
TRBD2	TRBV2	TRBJ2-1	many	TGTGCCAGCAGTGAACTAGCGGGCTCCTACAATGAGCAGTTCTTC	CASSELAGSYNEQFF
NA	TRBV6-1	TRBJ2-2	NA	TGTGCCAGCAGTTCATACCGGGACTCCGGGGAGCTGTTTTTT	CASSSYRDSGELFF
TRBD2	TRBV29-1	TRBJ2-3	many	TGCAGCGTTAGGGCCCTAGCGGGAGGCGACACAGATACGCAGTATTTT	CSVRALAGGDTDTQYF
TRBD1	TRBV3-1	TRBJ1-1	many	TGTGCCAGCAGCCGGGGACAGGGGATGGGCACTGAAGCTTTCTTT	CASSRGQGMGTEAFF
TRBD1	TRBV11-2	TRBJ1-2	few	TGTGCCAGCAGCTTAGAGAACCGTCGACAGGGGGAGGGCTACACCTTC	CASSLENRRQGEGYTF
NA	TRBV5-4	TRBJ2-2	few	TGTGCCAGCAGCTTGGTGGGGGAGCTGACCGGGGAGCTGTTTTTT	CASSLVGELTGELFF
NA	TRBV11-3	TRBJ2-7	many	TGTGCCAGCAGCTTATTCGGCTCCTACGAGCAGTACTTC	CASSLFGSYEQYF
NA	TRBV25-1	TRBJ1-4	few	TGTGCCAGCAGTGCCAACCGGGGCAGGGCGATTAATGAAAAACTGTTTTTT	CASSANRGRAINEKLFF
NA	TRBV18	TRBJ2-3	NA	TGTGCCGGCTCCCTCGGACAGGGAGGGACGGGAACAGATACGCAGTATTTT	CAGSLGQGGTGTDTQYF
TRBD2	TRBV18	TRBJ2-7	NA	TGTGCCAGCTCACCAACGACTAGCGGGAGAGGTGGCGGAGTATACGAGCAGTACTTC	CASSPTTSGRGGGVYEQYF
NA	TRBV6-1	TRBJ2-7	many	TGTGCCAGCAGTGGACAGGTCGGGTACGAGCAGTACTTC	CASSGQVGYEQYF
TRBD2	TRBV7-2	TRBJ2-3	many	TGTGCCAGCAGCTTAAGAGGACTAGCGGGAGGCACAGATACGCAGTATTTT	CASSLRGLAGGTDTQYF
NA	TRBV7-9	TRBJ2-7	NA	TGTGCCAGCAGCACCAGCAACACTTTTGGCGAGCAGTACTTC	CASSTSNTFGEQYF
TRBD1	TRBV9	TRBJ1-1	few	TGTGCCAGCAGCGTAGTTTCACAGGGGATTGGTGACACTGAAGCTTTCTTT	CASSVVSQGIGDTEAFF
NA	TRBV28	TRBJ2-1	NA	TGTGCCAGCAGTTCCCCAACTCCTCGGGAGCAGTTCTTC	CASSSPTPREQFF
NA	TRBV30	TRBJ2-7	NA	TGTGCCTGGAGTGATCGGGAGTACGAGCAGTACTTC	CAWSDREYEQYF
NA	TRBV27	TRBJ2-5	few	TGTGCCAGCAGTTTAGGGCGGATAGAGACCCAGTACTTC	CASSLGRIETQYF
TRBD2	TRBV28	TRBJ2-1	many	TGTGCCAGCAGTTCGACTAGCGGGAGGGCCAATGAGCAGTTCTTC	CASSSTSGRANEQFF
NA	TRBV29-1	TRBJ2-7	NA	TGCAGCGTTGATGACGAGAACTACGAGCAGTACTTC	CSVDDENYEQYF
NA	TRBV9	TRBJ2-1	NA	TGTGCCAGCAGCCCCGGGAGAACCGATGAGCAGTTCTTC	CASSPGRTDEQFF
NA	TRBV5-1	TRBJ2-3	many	TGCGCCAGCACCTCAGACAGCCACACAGATACGCAGTATTTT	CASTSDSHTDTQYF
NA	TRBV12-3/TRBV12-4	TRBJ2-7	many	TGTGCCAGCAGTTTAATTTGGTGGGACGGAACCTACGAGCAGTACTTC	CASSLIWWDGTYEQYF
NA	TRBV2	TRBJ1-2	many	TGTGCCAGCAGCCAATACACGGCTAACTATGGCTACACCTTC	CASSQYTANYGYTF
NA	TRBV20-1	TRBJ2-7	many	TGCAGTGCTAGGGCACGAGAGCAGTACTTC	CSARAREQYF
NA	TRBV6-1	TRBJ2-7	many	TGTGCCAGCAGTGAAACAGGGGGGGACGAGCAGTACTTC	CASSETGGDEQYF
NA	TRBV4-1	TRBJ2-1	few	TGCGCCAGCAGCCAGGGGGCCGATGAGCAGTTCTTC	CASSQGADEQFF
NA	TRBV28	TRBJ2-1	NA	TGTGCCAGCAGTTTATTGCGATCCAACAATGAGCAGTTCTTC	CASSLLRSNNEQFF
NA	TRBV20-1	TRBJ2-3	many	TGCAGTGCTAGAGGGGGGGCTAGCGGCACAGATACGCAGTATTTT	CSARGGASGTDTQYF
NA	TRBV12-3/TRBV12-4	TRBJ1-4	few	TGTGCCAGCAGCGCTACCCGGGTCCCTGGTGGTGAAAAACTGTTTTTT	CASSATRVPGGEKLFF
TRBD2	TRBV12-3/TRBV12-4	TRBJ2-1	few	TGTGCCAGCAGCTTGATTGGGGTAGCGGGAAATGAGCAGTTCTTC	CASSLIGVAGNEQFF
NA	TRBV5-1	TRBJ2-1	few	TGCGCCAGCAGCCCCTCCGCCCCCCACGGGGTCGGTGAGCAGTTCTTC	CASSPSAPHGVGEQFF
NA	TRBV15	TRBJ2-7	NA	TGTGCCACCAGCAAGGACAGACGAGGCCACGAGCAGTACTTC	CATSKDRRGHEQYF